Below, 24 T cell receptor beta chains from the same sample are listed, as sequenced in a study of blood T cell repertoires in COVID-19. Clones were sequenced by immunoSEQ multiplex PCR, and TCRdb holds only the in-frame ones, with some missing. The table lists approximately 170,000 clones, roughly 81% of them singletons. Source material: peripheral blood. The receptors were sampled from a woman of 80 years or more with COVID-19, enrolled during active disease.

The chain uses TRBV6-1 and TRBJ2-1; 11 nucleotides align to TRBD1. This CDR3 region has 15 residues. Germline values: CDR1 MNHNS, CDR2 SASEGT. V was clipped by 3 bases and J by 8 bases; unmatched bases: 6. CDR3 region: CASSEPGQGVYEQFF. DNA of the CDR3: TGTGCCAGCAGTGAGCCGGGACAGGGGGTGTATGAGCAGTTCTTC.

The V call is TRBV6-5, the J call TRBJ2-5; TRBD1 agrees at 7 bases. The germline gives CDR1 MNHEY, CDR2 SVGAGI. The CDR3 length is 15 residues. V trimming: 5 bases; J trimming: 2 bases; junction bases outside the gene matches: 8. The CDR3 nucleotides are TGTGCCAGCAGTCTTCAAACAGGGGCACAAGAGACCCAGTACTTC. It encodes CASSLQTGAQETQYF.

The genes are TRBV7-9 and TRBJ1-4, with D perhaps TRBD1 (5 bases). CDR1 is SEHNR, CDR2 FQNEAQ, per germline (reference sequence). The CDR3 contains 14 residues. Trimming removed 5 bases at V and 12 bases at J, with 19 bases between. CDR3 in amino acids: CASSPLTPWGELFF. The DNA for the CDR3 is TGTGCCAGCAGCCCTCTGACTCCCTGGGGGGAACTGTTTTTT.

This clone has a handful of counts. The genes are TRBV6-5 and TRBJ1-2; D is uncertain. From germline, CDR1 is MNHEY and CDR2 SVGAGI. Trimming removed 6 bases from V and 1 base from J, with 12 bases in between. The CDR3 contains 14 residues. The CDR3 nucleotides read TGTGCCAGCAGAACCCATACTCTTAACTATGGCTACACCTTC. Translation: CASRTHTLNYGYTF.

CDR3 residues: CASIPPGLNTEAFF. The CDR3 DNA reads TGTGCCAGCATTCCTCCGGGGTTGAACACTGAAGCTTTCTTT. This chain connects TRBV13 to TRBJ1-1; the D is unclear. V dropped 7 bases and J dropped 0 bases, with 12 bases sitting between them. The CDR3 has 14 amino acids. Germline assignment: CDR1 PRHDT and CDR2 FYEKMQ (reference sequence).

In this sample, this clone turned up once. The chain carries TRBV6-5 and TRBJ2-5; possibly TRBD2 for D (5 bases). Trimming took off 6 bases at V and 7 bases at J, with 12 bases between the two ends. Looked up from germline, CDR1 is MNHEY and CDR2 is SVGAGI. There are 12 residues in the CDR3. This CDR3 is CASRTAGGTQYF. The DNA for the CDR3 is TGTGCCAGCAGAACGGCAGGAGGGACCCAGTACTTC.

The chain joins TRBV6-2 or TRBV6-3 to TRBJ2-1; no firm D call. This CDR3 has 15 amino acids. The V end lost 4 bases, the J end lost 1 base, and 11 bases lay between the germline ends. CDR1 and CDR2 from the germline V gene are MNHEY and SVGEGT. CDR3 sequence: CASSFDFTSYNEQFF. CDR3 bases: TGTGCCAGCAGTTTCGACTTTACGTCCTACAATGAGCAGTTCTTC.

The chain employs TRBV7-9 and TRBJ1-1; D is undetermined. CDR1 and CDR2 from the germline V gene are SEHNR and FQNEAQ (reference sequence). The CDR3 contains 18 residues. With 3 bases removed from V and 2 bases from J, the gap between germline ends came to 22 bases. In nucleotides, the CDR3 is TGTGCCAGCAGCTTCTTCAGGTCCGGCCGTGCAGGAAACACTGAAGCTTTCTTT. It specifies CASSFFRSGRAGNTEAFF.

The chain recombines TRBV20-1 with TRBJ1-2; the D gene is possibly TRBD1 (5 bases). The V end was cut by 3 bases, the J end by 7 bases, with 18 bases between. The CDR3 contains 14 residues. Germline V gene data show CDR1 as DFQATT and CDR2 as SNEGSKA (reference sequence). The CDR3 sequence: CSASSLDTPPGYTF. CDR3 coding DNA: TGCAGTGCTAGTTCCCTGGACACCCCTCCTGGCTACACCTTC.

The J gene is TRBJ2-2, the V gene TRBV5-6; the D is unclear. The CDR3 extends over 13 amino acids. V was pared by 0 bases and J by 4 bases, with 4 bases between. The germline gives CDR1 SGHDT, CDR2 YYEEEE. In DNA, the CDR3 is TGTGCCAGCAGCTTGGTCATCACCGGGGAGCTGTTTTTT. Encoded protein: CASSLVITGELFF.

J is TRBJ1-2 and V is TRBV12-3 or TRBV12-4; 8 positions match TRBD1. The CDR3 spans 13 residues. With V trimmed by 5 bases and J by 4 bases, 3 bases remained unmatched. CDR3 bases: TGTGCCAGCAGTCGACAGGGGAGCTATGGCTACACCTTC. Amino acids: CASSRQGSYGYTF.

The rearrangement uses TRBV11-2 and TRBJ1-1, with D unclear. Germline V gene data show CDR1 as SGHAT and CDR2 as FQNNGV. V dropped 3 bases and J dropped 1 base, with 12 bases sitting between them. The CDR3 is made up of 15 amino acids. CDR3 bases: TGTGCCAGCAGCTTGGACTCCTTTAAGAACACTGAAGCTTTCTTT. Translation: CASSLDSFKNTEAFF.

The chain couples TRBV11-2 to TRBJ2-1; 12 nucleotides line up with TRBD2. The CDR3 totals 16 residues. With V trimmed by 5 bases and J by 3 bases, 5 bases remained unmatched. Germline CDR1 reads SGHAT; CDR2 reads FQNNGV. This CDR3 reads CASSAWTSGNYNEQFF. The CDR3 DNA reads TGTGCCAGCAGCGCCTGGACTAGCGGGAACTACAATGAGCAGTTCTTC.

The V and J genes are TRBV6-4 and TRBJ2-2; D not resolved. Trimming stripped 5 bases from V and 0 bases from J, with 10 bases between. Germline CDR1 and CDR2: MRHNA and SNTAGT. The CDR3 length is 15 residues. CDR3 protein: CASSLRSTNTGELFF. CDR3 sequence (DNA): TGTGCCAGCAGTCTCCGGTCGACGAACACCGGGGAGCTGTTTTTT.

This clone came up once. The V gene is TRBV24-1, the J gene TRBJ1-2, with no clear D. Germline CDR1 KGHDR, CDR2 SFDVKD. The V end was cut by 5 bases, the J end by 2 bases, with 8 bases between. The CDR3 extends over 13 amino acids. CDR3 nucleotides: TGTGCCACCAGTGTCAGCGTAAACTATGGCTACACCTTC. It codes for CATSVSVNYGYTF.

This clone showed up just once. This rearrangement joins TRBV19 to TRBJ2-3; TRBD2 matches 11 bases. The CDR3 runs to 15 residues. Germline V lookup: CDR1 LNHDA, CDR2 SQIVND (reference sequence). V dropped 5 bases and J dropped 4; count of bases not matched to a gene: 5. CDR3 loop: CASSSGLAVSDTQYF. In nucleotides, the CDR3 is TGTGCCAGTAGTTCGGGACTAGCGGTCTCAGATACGCAGTATTTT.

The chain combines TRBV9 with TRBJ1-2; D gene unclear. Germline CDR1 is SGDLS and CDR2 is YYNGEE. The CDR3 extends over 16 amino acids. V lost 2 bases and J 3 bases, leaving 17 bases between the germline ends. The DNA for the CDR3 is TGTGCCAGCAGCGTCCCCCGGGGAGGTTCTTACTATGGCTACACCTTC. Its protein is CASSVPRGGSYYGYTF.

The J gene is TRBJ2-7, the V gene TRBV7-2; D may be TRBD1 (5 bases). CDR3 length: 12 amino acids. Germline V gene sequence: CDR1 SGHTA, CDR2 FQGNSA. The germline V and J ends were trimmed by 7 bases and 6 bases, with 13 bases remaining between them. CDR3 nucleotide sequence: TGTGCCAGCACAGGGTTTCGTTCCGAGCAGTACTTC. Its protein is CASTGFRSEQYF.

This clone was observed a handful of times. The genes are TRBV6-2 or TRBV6-3 and TRBJ2-7; 8 bases line up with TRBD1. This CDR3 has 15 residues. The V gene's germline CDR1 is MNHEY and CDR2 SVGEGT. V was clipped by 2 bases and J by 2 bases; unmatched bases: 5. CDR3: CASSYRDRITYEQYF. CDR3 bases: TGTGCCAGCAGTTACCGGGACAGGATCACCTACGAGCAGTACTTC.

The V gene is TRBV4-1, the J gene TRBJ1-1; D is undetermined. Germline CDR1 MGHRA, CDR2 YSYEKL. The V end lost 0 bases, the J end lost 1 base, and 6 bases lay between the germline ends. CDR3 size: 14 residues. This CDR3 reads CASSQDHGNTEAFF. The CDR3 DNA sequence: TGCGCCAGCAGCCAAGATCACGGGAACACTGAAGCTTTCTTT.

The V gene is TRBV19, the J gene TRBJ1-1; D not resolved. Looked up from germline, CDR1 is LNHDA and CDR2 is SQIVND (reference sequence). V lost 7 bases and J 3 bases, leaving 15 bases between the germline ends. This CDR3 comprises 14 residues. The CDR3 DNA sequence: TGTGCCAGTAAAAAGAGCCCGATCGACACTGAAGCTTTCTTT. It translates to CASKKSPIDTEAFF.

The rearrangement joins TRBV10-2 to TRBJ2-1, with a tentative D call TRBD1 (5 bases). This CDR3 is 13 amino acids long. CDR1 WSHSY and CDR2 SAAADI come from the germline V gene. V was clipped by 2 bases and J by 7 bases, with 9 bases between them. This CDR3 is CASSERGRNEQFF. CDR3 nucleotides: TGCGCCAGCAGTGAGAGGGGTAGAAATGAGCAGTTCTTC.

The J gene is TRBJ2-5, the V gene TRBV24-1; D is unresolved. Per germline, CDR1 KGHDR and CDR2 SFDVKD. Trimming left V 3 bases short and J 5 bases short, with 12 bases between. The CDR3 extends over 14 amino acids. The CDR3 here is CATSDPGMVETQYF. CDR3 DNA: TGTGCCACCAGTGATCCAGGAATGGTGGAGACCCAGTACTTC.

The chain employs TRBV6-5 and TRBJ2-7; unclear D gene. V dropped 1 base and J dropped 6 bases, with 13 bases sitting between them. The CDR3 contains 14 residues. The V gene's germline CDR1 is MNHEY and CDR2 SVGAGI. CDR3 DNA sequence: TGTGCCAGCAGTTACTGGAGCACATCCCGCGAGCAGTACTTC. Translating gives CASSYWSTSREQYF.